This T cell receptor (beta chain) comes out of a study of T cell responses to AZD1222 COVID-19 vaccine. Study-wide findings and caveats: Most donors were white British, females outnumbered males, and clonal diversity was possibly underestimated. Seropositivity was recorded at baseline in only a handful of AZD1222 recipients.

V shed 5 bases and J 4 bases; nucleotides not matched to a gene: 12. CDR1 LGHDT and CDR2 YNNKEL come from the germline V gene (reference sequence). The CDR3 sequence is 17 residues long. About this clone: Its antigen remains unknown.

The repertoire was sequenced with immunoSEQ multiplex PCR; TCRdb's copy has only in-frame clones and lacks some. The sample consists of over 30,000 clones, just over 85% of them appearing once. The origin of this receptor is an adult who received the MenACWY meningococcal vaccine as a control. The V gene is TRBV3-1 (or the pseudogene TRBV3-2), the J gene TRBJ2-7, with 12 bases identical to TRBD2. Material: peripheral blood, obtained 28 days after the second dose of the MenACWY control vaccine. The CDR3 here is CASSDTGLAGRQYEQYF. CDR3 in DNA: TGTGCCAGCAGCGATACGGGACTAGCGGGCCGACAGTACGAGCAGTACTTC.